This T cell receptor beta chain was captured in a study of OX40 agonist ivuxolimab in advanced cancers. Trimming removed 7 bases at V and 1 base at J, with 11 bases between. Germline V CDR1 and CDR2: SGHDT, YYEEEE. The CDR3 has 14 amino acids. The assay was immunoSEQ multiplex PCR, and TCRdb's table has in-frame clones only and misses some. The repertoire holds about 94,000 clones, over 75% seen once, with approximately 0.29% in the top ten. Sequences were derived from CD4+ or CD8+ T cells sorted from blood, sampled in a trial of the OX40 agonist ivuxolimab. This sequence originates from an adult with an advanced solid tumor such as melanoma, head and neck, liver or kidney cancer. V gene TRBV5-6 combines with J gene TRBJ2-2; no definite D call. This CDR3 reads CASYRTLNTGELFF. CDR3 nucleotides: TGTGCCAGCTACCGCACTTTGAACACCGGGGAGCTGTTTTTT.